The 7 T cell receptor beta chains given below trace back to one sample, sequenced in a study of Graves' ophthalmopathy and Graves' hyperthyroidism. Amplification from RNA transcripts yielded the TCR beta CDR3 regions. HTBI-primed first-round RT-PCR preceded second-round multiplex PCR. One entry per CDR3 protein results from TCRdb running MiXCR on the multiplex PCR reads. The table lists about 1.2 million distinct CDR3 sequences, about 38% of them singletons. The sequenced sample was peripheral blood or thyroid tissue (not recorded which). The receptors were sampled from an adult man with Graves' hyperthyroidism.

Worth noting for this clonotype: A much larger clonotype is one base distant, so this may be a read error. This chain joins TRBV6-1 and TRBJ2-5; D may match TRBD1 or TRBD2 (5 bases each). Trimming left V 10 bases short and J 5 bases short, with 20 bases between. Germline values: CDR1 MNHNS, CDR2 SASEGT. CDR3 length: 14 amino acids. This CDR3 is CATKPTGATETQYF. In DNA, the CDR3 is TGTGCCACCAAACCCACCGGGGCGACGGAGACCCAGTACTTC.

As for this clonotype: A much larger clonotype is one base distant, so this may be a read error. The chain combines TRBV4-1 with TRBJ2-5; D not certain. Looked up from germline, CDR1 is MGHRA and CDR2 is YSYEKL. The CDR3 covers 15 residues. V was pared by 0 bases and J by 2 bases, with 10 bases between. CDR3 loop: CASSQDASCQETQYF. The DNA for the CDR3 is TGCGCCAGCAGCCAAGATGCCTCCTGTCAAGAGACCCAGTACTTC.

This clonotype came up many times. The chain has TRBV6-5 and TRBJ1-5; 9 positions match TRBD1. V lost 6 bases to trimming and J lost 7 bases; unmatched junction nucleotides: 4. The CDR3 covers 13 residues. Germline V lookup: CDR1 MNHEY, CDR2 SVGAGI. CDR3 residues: CASRIDRGQPQHF. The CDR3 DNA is TGTGCCAGCAGGATAGACAGGGGGCAGCCCCAGCATTTT.

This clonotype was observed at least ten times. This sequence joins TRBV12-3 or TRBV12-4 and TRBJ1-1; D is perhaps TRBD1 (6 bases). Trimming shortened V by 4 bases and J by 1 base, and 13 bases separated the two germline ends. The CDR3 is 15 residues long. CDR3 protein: CASSSHPRGNTEAFF. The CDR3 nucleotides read TGTGCCAGCAGTTCCCATCCCAGGGGGAACACTGAAGCTTTCTTT.

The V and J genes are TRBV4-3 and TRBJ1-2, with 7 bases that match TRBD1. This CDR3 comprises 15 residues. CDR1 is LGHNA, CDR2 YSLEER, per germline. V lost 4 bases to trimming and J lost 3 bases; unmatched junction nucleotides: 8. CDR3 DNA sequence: TGCGCCAGCAGCCCAGGCCCAGGGGGGCACTATGGCTACACCTTC. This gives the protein CASSPGPGGHYGYTF.

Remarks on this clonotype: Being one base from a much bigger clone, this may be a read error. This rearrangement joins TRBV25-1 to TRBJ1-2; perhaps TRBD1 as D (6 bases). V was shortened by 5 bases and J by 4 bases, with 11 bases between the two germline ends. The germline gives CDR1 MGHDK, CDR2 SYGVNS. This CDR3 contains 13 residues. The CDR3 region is CASSPQTGYGYTF. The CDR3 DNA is TGTGCCAGCAGTCCCCAGACAGGCTATGGCTACACCTTC.

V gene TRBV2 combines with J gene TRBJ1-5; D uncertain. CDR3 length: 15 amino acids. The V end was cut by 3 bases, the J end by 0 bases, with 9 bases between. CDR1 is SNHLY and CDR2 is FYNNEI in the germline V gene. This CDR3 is CASSDQVFSNQPQHF. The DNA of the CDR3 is TGTGCCAGCAGTGATCAGGTATTTAGCAATCAGCCCCAGCATTTT.